Included here is one T cell receptor (beta chain) sequence, with context. The antigen is unknown. This sample is part of a study of T cells after yellow fever vaccination. Overall study: Each low-cell-number fraction was prepared by means of SMART-Seq v4 Ultra Low Input. Study findings and constraints: Though it reached lower strength, the secondary response hit its peak faster, day 5 versus 15.

This CDR3 comprises 12 residues. V lost 5 bases to trimming and J lost 5 bases, with 9 bases between them. In germline, CDR1 is KGHSH, CDR2 LQKENI. TCRdb fed the 5' RACE reads into MiXCR, producing one record per CDR3 protein. The data contain under 400,000 distinct CDR3 sequences, around 10% of them singletons. This sample comprised PBMCs, obtained on the day of the first yellow fever vaccination. This TCR came from a man between 18 and 35 years old who received the YFV17D yellow fever vaccine. V usage is TRBV18 and J usage is TRBJ2-5, with D uncertain. CDR3 DNA: TGTGCCAGCTCAGTTAATGGTGAGACCCAGTACTTC. Its protein product is CASSVNGETQYF.